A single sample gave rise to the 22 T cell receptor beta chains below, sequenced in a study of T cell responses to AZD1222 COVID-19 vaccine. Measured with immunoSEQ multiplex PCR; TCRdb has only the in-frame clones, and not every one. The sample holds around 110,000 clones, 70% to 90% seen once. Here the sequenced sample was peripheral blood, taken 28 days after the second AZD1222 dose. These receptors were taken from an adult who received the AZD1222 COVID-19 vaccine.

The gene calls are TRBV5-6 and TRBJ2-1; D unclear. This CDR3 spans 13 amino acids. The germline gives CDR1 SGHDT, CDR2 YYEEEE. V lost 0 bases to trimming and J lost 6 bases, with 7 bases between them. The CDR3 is CASSLDRFNEQFF. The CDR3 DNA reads TGTGCCAGCAGCTTGGATAGGTTCAATGAGCAGTTCTTC.

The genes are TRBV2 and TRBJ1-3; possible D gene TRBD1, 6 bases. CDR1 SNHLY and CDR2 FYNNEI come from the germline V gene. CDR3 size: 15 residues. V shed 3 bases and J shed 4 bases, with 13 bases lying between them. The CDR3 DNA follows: TGTGCCAGCAGTGAGACCAGGGGTTCCGGAAACACCATATATTTT. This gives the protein CASSETRGSGNTIYF.

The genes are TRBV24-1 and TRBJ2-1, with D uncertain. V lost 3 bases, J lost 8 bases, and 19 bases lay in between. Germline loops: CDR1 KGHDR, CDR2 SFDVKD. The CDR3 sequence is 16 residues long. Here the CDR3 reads CATSDPLADRSDEQFF. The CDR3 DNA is TGTGCCACCAGTGATCCCCTCGCAGACCGATCTGATGAGCAGTTCTTC.

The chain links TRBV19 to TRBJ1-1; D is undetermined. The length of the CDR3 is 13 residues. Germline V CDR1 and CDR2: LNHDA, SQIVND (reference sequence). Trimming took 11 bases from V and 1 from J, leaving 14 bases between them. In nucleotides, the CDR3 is TGTGCCTGCCGGGGTGGATCGAACACTGAAGCTTTCTTT. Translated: CACRGGSNTEAFF. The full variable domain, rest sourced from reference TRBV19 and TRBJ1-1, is DGGITQSPKYLFRKEGQNVTLSCEQNLNHDAMYWYRQDPGQGLRLIYYSQIVNDFQKGDIAEGYSVSREKKESFPLTVTSAQKNPTAFYLCACRGGSNTEAFFGQGTRLTVV.

In DNA, the CDR3 is TGTGCCAGCAGCTTAGAAAGCGCCGGGGAGCTGTTTTTT. It is translated as CASSLESAGELFF. The chain links TRBV7-9 to TRBJ2-2; no clear D. The CDR3 is made up of 13 amino acids. V lost 1 base to trimming and J lost 6 bases, with 6 bases between them. The germline gives CDR1 SEHNR, CDR2 FQNEAQ (reference sequence).

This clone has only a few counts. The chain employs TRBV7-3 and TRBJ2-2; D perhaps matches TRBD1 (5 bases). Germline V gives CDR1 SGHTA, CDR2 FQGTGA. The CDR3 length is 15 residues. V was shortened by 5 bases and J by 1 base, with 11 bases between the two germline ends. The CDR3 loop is CASSAQRGNTGELFF. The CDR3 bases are TGTGCCAGCAGCGCACAAAGGGGGAACACCGGGGAGCTGTTTTTT.

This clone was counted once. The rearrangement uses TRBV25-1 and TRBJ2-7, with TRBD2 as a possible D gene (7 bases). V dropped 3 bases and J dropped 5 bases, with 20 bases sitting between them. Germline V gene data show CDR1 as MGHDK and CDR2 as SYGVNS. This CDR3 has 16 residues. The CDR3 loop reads CASSEVEGGGENEQYF. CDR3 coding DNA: TGTGCCAGCAGTGAGGTTGAAGGGGGGGGTGAGAACGAGCAGTACTTC.

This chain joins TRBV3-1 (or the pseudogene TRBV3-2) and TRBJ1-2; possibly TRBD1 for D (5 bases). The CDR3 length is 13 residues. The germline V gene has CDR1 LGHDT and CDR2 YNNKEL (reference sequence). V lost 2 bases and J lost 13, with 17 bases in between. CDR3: CASSQTGGGEATF. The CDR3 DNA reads TGTGCCAGCAGCCAAACGGGTGGAGGGGAAGCCACCTTC.

The CDR3 reads CASSQGQVEQYF. The CDR3 DNA reads TGCGCCAGCAGCCAGGGACAGGTTGAGCAGTACTTC. V and J are TRBV5-1 and TRBJ2-7; 8 bases map to TRBD1. The germline V gene has CDR1 SGHRS and CDR2 YFSETQ. With 4 bases clipped from V and 7 bases from J, the junction kept 4 bases outside the gene matches. CDR3 length: 12 amino acids.

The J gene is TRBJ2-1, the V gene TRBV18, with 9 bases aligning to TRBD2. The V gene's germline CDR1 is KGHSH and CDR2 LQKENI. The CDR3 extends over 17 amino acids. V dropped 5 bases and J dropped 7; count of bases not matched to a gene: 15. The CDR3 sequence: CASSTGTSRGRGNEQFF. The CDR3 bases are TGTGCCAGCTCAACTGGGACTAGCCGGGGGAGGGGAAATGAGCAGTTCTTC.

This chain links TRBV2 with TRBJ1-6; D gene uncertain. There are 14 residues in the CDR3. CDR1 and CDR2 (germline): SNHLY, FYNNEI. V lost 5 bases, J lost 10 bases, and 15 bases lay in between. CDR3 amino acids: CASSLAWKESPLHF. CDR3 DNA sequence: TGTGCCAGCAGTTTGGCCTGGAAGGAGTCACCCCTCCACTTT.

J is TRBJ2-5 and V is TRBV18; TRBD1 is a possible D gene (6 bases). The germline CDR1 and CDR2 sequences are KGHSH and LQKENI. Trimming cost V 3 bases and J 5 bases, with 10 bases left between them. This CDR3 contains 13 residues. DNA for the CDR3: TGTGCCAGCTCACCGCAGGGGTTTGAGACCCAGTACTTC. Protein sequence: CASSPQGFETQYF.

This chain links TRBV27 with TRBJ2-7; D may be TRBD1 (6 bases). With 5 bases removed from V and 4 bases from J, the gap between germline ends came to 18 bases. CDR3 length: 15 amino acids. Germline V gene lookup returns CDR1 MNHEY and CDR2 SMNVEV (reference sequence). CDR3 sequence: CASSPGVDRDYEQYF. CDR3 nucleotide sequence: TGTGCCAGCAGTCCAGGGGTAGATAGGGATTACGAGCAGTACTTC.

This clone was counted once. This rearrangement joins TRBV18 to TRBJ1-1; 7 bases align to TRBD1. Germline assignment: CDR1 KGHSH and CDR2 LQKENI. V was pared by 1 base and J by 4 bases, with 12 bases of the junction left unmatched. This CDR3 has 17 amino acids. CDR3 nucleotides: TGTGCCAGCTCACCACGGGGCAGGGGGGATAGAGGCACTGAAGCTTTCTTT. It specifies CASSPRGRGDRGTEAFF.

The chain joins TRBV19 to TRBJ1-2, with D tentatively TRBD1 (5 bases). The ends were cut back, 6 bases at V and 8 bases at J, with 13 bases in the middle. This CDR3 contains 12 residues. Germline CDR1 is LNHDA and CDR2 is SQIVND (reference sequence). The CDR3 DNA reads TGTGCCAGTAGAGGGACGTCGGGGGGCTACACCTTC. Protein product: CASRGTSGGYTF.

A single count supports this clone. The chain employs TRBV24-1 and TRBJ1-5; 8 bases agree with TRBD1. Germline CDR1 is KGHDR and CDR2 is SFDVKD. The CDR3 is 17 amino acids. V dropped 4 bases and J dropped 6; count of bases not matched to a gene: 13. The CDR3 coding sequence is TGTGCCACCAGTGAAGATGGGAGGCAGGGGGCTTCTCAGCCCCAGCATTTT. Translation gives CATSEDGRQGASQPQHF.

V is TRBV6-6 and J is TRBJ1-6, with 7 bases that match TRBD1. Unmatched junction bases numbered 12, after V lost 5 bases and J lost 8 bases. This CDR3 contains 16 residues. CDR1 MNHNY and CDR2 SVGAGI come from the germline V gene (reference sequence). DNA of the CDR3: TGTGCCAGCAGTAAGGGAAGGGGACAGAGGGATTCACCCCTCCACTTT. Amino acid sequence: CASSKGRGQRDSPLHF.

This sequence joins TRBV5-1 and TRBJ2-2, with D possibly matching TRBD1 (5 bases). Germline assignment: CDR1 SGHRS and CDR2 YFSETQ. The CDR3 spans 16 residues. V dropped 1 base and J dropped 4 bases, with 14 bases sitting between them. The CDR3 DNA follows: TGCGCCAGCAGCTTGACTGGCCAGGGTGGCACCGGGGAGCTGTTTTTT. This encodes CASSLTGQGGTGELFF.

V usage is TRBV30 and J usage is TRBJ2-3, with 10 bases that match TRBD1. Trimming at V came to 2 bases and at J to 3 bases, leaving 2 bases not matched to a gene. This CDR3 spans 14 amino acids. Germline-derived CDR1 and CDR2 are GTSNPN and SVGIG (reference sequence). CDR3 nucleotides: TGTGCCTGGAGTCTGGACAGGGGGACAGATACGCAGTATTTT. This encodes CAWSLDRGTDTQYF.

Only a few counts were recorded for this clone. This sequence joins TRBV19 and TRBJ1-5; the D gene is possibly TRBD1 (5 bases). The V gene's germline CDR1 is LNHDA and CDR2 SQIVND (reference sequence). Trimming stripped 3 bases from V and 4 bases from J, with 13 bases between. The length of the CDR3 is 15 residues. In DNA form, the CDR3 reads TGTGCCAGTAGTATGGAGGGGATTCGGAATCAGCCCCAGCATTTT. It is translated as CASSMEGIRNQPQHF.

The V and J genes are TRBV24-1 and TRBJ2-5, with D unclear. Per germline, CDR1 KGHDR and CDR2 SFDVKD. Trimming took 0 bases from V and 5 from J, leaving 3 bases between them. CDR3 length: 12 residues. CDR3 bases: TGTGCCACCAGTGATTTGGGGGAGACCCAGTACTTC. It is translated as CATSDLGETQYF.

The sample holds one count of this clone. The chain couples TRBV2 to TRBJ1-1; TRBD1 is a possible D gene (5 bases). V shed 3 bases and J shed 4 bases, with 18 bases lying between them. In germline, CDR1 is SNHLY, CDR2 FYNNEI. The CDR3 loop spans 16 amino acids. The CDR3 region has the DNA TGTGCCAGCAGTGAGGGTCAGGGTTACGACAGCACTGAAGCTTTCTTT. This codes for CASSEGQGYDSTEAFF.